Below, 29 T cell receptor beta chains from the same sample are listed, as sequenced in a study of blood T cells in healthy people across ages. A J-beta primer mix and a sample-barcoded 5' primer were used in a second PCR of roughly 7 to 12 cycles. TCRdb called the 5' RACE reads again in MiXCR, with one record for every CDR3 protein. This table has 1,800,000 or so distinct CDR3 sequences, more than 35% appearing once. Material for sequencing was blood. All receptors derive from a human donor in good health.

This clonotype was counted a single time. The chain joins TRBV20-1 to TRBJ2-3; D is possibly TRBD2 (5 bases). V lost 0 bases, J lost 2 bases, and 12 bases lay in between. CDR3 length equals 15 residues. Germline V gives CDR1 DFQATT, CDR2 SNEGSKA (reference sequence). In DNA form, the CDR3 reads TGCAGTGCTAGAGATCCCCGGGGATCCACAGATACGCAGTATTTT. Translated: CSARDPRGSTDTQYF.

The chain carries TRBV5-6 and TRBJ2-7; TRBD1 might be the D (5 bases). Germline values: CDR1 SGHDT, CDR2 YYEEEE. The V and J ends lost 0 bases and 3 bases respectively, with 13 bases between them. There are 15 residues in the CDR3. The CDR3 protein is CASSLGAVGDYEQYF. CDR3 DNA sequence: TGTGCCAGCAGCTTGGGAGCCGTAGGGGACTACGAGCAGTACTTC.

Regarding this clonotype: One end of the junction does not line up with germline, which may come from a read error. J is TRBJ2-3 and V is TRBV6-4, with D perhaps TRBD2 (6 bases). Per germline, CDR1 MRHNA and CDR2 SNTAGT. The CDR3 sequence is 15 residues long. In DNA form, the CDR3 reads TGTGCCGGCAGCGACTCTGCGGGGAGCACAGATACGCAGTATTTT. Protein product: CAGSDSAGSTDTQYF.

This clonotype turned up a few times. The CDR3 DNA reads TGCAGCGTTATGGACAGAAACACTGAAGCTTTCTTT. This gives the protein CSVMDRNTEAFF. V gene TRBV29-1 combines with J gene TRBJ1-1, with D possibly being TRBD1 (6 bases). The V gene lost 5 bases and the J gene lost 2 bases, with 9 bases spanning the gap. CDR3 length equals 12 residues. CDR1 SQVTM and CDR2 ANQGSEA come from the germline V gene.

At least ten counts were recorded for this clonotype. The CDR3 DNA reads TGCAGCGTTGAAGACAGGGGGCTTCCCTATGGCTACACCTTC. Amino acids: CSVEDRGLPYGYTF. V gene TRBV29-1 combines with J gene TRBJ1-2; TRBD1 matches at 8 bases. The V gene end was trimmed by 0 bases and the J gene end by 4 bases; junction bases not matched to a gene: 4. Germline lookup yields CDR1 SQVTM and CDR2 ANQGSEA. The CDR3 length is 14 residues.

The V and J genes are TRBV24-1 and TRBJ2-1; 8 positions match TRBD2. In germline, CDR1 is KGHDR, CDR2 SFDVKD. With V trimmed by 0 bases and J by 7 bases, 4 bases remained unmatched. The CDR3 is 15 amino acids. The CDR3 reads CATSDLSRGVNEQFF. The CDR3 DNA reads TGTGCCACCAGTGATTTGTCGCGGGGGGTGAATGAGCAGTTCTTC.

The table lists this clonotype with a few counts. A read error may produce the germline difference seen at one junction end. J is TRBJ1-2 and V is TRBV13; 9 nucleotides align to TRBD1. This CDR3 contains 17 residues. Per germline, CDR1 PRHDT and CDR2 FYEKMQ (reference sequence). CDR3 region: CTSSLGWDREKLYGYTF. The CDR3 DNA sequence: TGTACCAGCAGCTTAGGCTGGGACAGGGAAAAGTTATATGGCTACACCTTC.

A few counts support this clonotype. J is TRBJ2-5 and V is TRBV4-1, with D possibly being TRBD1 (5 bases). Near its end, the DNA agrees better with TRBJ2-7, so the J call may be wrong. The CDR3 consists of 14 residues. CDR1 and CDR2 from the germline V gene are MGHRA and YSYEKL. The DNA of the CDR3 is TGCGCCAGCAGCCAAGATCCAGGGCGTCGCGAGCAGTACTTC. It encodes CASSQDPGRREQYF.

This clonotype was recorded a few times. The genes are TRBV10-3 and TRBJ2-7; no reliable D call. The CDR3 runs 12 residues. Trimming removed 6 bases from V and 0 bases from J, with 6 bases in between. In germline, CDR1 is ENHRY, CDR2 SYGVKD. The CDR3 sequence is CAIRQISYEQYF. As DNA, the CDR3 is TGTGCCATCAGACAGATCTCCTACGAGCAGTACTTC.

The DNA for the CDR3 is TGTGCCAGTAGTACAGGACGGGGGCCCTATTATGGCTACACCTTC. Amino acid sequence: CASSTGRGPYYGYTF. The chain has TRBV19 and TRBJ1-2, with D possibly matching TRBD1 (6 bases). This CDR3 contains 15 residues. Deletions cut 4 bases from V and 5 bases from J, with 17 bases between. Germline V gene sequence: CDR1 LNHDA, CDR2 SQIVND (reference sequence).

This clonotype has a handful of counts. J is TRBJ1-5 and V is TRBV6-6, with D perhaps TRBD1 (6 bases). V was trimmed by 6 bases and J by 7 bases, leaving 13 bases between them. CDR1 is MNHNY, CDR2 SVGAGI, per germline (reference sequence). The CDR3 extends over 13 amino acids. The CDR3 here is CASSHRAWQPQHF. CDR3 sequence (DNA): TGTGCCAGCAGCCACAGGGCTTGGCAGCCCCAGCATTTT.

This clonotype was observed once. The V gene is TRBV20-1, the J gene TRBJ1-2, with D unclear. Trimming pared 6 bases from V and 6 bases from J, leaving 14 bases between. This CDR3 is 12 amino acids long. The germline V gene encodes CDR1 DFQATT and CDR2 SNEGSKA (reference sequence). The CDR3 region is CSAQTPGDGYTF. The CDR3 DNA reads TGCAGTGCCCAAACTCCCGGGGATGGCTACACCTTC.

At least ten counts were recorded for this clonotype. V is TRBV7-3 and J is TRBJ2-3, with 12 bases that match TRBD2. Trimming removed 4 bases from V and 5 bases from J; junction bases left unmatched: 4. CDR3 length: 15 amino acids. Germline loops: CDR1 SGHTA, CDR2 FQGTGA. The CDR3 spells CASSSSGGAGDTQYF. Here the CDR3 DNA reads TGTGCCAGCAGCTCTAGCGGGGGGGCAGGAGATACGCAGTATTTT.

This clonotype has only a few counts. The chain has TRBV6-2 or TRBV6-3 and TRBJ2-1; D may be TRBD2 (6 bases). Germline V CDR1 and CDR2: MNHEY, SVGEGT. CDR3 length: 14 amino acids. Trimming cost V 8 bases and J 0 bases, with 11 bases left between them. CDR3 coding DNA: TGTGCCAGCTCGGCGACTAGCTCCTACAATGAGCAGTTCTTC. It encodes CASSATSSYNEQFF.

CDR3 amino acids: CASSQLDRSGELFF. CDR3 nucleotide sequence: TGTGCCAGCAGCCAACTCGACAGGTCCGGGGAGCTGTTTTTT. This chain links TRBV4-2 with TRBJ2-2, with a weak D call TRBD1 (6 bases). Germline loops: CDR1 LGHNA, CDR2 YNFKEQ. V lost 2 bases and J 6 bases, leaving 10 bases between the germline ends. The CDR3 sequence is 14 residues long.

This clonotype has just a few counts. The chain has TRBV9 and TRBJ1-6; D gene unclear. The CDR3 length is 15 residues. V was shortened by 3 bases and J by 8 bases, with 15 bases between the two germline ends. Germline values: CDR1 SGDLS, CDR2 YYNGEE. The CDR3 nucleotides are TGTGCCAGCAGCGCCCAGGCAGACACTTATTCACCCCTCCACTTT. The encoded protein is CASSAQADTYSPLHF.

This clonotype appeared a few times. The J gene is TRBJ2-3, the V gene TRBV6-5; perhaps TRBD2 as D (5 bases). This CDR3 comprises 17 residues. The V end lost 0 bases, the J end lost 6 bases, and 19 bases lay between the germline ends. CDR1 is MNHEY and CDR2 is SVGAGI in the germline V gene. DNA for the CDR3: TGTGCCAGCAGTTACTCTTCCGTGGGAGTCAAAGGGGATACGCAGTATTTT. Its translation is CASSYSSVGVKGDTQYF.

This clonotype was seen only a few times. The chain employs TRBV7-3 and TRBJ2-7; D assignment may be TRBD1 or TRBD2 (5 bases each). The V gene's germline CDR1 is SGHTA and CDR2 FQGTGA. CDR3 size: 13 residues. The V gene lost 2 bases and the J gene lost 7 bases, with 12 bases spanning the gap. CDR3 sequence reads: CASSLSRDEEQYF. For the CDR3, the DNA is TGTGCCAGCAGCTTATCACGGGACGAAGAGCAGTACTTC.

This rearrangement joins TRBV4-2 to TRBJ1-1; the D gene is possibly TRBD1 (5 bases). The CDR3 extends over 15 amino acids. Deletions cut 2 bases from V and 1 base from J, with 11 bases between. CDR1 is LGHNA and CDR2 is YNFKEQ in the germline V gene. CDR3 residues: CASSQPDSRNTEAFF. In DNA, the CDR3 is TGTGCCAGCAGCCAACCCGACAGTCGGAACACTGAAGCTTTCTTT.

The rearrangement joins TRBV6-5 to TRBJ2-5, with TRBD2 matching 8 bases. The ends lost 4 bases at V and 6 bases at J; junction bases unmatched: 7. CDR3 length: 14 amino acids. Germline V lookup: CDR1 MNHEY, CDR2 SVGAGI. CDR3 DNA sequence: TGTGCCAGCAGTTTAGCGGGGACGGCAAAGACCCAGTACTTC. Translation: CASSLAGTAKTQYF.

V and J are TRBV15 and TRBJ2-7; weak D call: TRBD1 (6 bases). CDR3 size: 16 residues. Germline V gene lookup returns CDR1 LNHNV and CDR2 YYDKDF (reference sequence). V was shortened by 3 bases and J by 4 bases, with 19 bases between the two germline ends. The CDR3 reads CATSSNRQDFGYEQYF. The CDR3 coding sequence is TGTGCCACCAGCAGTAACCGACAGGACTTCGGATACGAGCAGTACTTC.

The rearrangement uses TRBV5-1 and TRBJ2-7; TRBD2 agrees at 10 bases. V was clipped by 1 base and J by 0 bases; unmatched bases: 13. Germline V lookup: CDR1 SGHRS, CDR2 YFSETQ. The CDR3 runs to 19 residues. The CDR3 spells CASSLRLAGGRRSSYEQYF. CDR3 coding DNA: TGCGCCAGCAGCTTGCGCTTAGCGGGGGGACGACGGAGCTCCTACGAGCAGTACTTC.

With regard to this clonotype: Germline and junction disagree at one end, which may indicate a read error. The CDR3 nucleotides read TGCGCCAGCAGTCCCCTCAGCGGGTATTACAATGAGCAGTTCTTC. Translated: CASSPLSGYYNEQFF. This chain uses TRBV12-3 or TRBV12-4 with TRBJ2-1; D is perhaps TRBD2 (6 bases). The CDR3 length is 15 residues.

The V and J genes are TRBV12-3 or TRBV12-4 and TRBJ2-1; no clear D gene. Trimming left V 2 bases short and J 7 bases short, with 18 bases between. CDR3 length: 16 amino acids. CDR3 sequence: CASSLLWQPGRNEQFF. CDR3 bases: TGTGCCAGCAGTTTACTCTGGCAGCCCGGACGGAATGAGCAGTTCTTC.

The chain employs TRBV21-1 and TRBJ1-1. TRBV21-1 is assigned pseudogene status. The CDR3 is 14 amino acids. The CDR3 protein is CASNNLMENTEAFF. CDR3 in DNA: TGTGCCAGCAACAACCTGATGGAGAACACTGAAGCTTTCTTT.

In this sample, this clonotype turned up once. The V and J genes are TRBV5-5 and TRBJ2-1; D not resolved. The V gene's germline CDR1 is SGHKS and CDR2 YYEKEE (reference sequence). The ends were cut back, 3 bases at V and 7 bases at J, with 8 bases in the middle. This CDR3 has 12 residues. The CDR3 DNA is TGTGCCAGCAGCTCTAAGGTTAATGAGCAGTTCTTC. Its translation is CASSSKVNEQFF.

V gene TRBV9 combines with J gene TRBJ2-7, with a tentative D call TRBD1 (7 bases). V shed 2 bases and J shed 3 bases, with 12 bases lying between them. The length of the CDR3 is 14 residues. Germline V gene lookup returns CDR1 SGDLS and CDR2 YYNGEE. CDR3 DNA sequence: TGTGCCAGCAGCGTTGGGGGGACAGTCTACGAGCAGTACTTC. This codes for CASSVGGTVYEQYF.

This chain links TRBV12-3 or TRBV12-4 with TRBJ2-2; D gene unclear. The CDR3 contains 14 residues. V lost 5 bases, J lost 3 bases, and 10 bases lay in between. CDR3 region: CASSPLEDTGELFF. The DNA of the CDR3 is TGTGCCAGCAGTCCTCTTGAGGACACCGGGGAGCTGTTTTTT.

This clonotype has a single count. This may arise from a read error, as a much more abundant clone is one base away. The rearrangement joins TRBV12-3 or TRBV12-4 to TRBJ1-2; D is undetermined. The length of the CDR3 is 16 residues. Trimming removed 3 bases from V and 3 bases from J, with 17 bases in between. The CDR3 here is CASSFESESPHYGYTF. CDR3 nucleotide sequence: TGTGCCAGCAGTTTTGAATCGGAGTCACCCCACTATGGCTACACCTTC.